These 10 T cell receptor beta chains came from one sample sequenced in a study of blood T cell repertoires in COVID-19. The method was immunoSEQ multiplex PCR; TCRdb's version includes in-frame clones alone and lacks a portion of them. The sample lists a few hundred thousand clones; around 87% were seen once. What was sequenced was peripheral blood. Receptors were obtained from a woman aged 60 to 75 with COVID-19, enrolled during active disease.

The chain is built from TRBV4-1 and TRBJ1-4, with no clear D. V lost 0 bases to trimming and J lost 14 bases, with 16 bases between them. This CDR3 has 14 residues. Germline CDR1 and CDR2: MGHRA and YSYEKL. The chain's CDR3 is CASSQDPLSGNLFF. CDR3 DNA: TGCGCCAGCAGCCAAGATCCCTTGTCAGGCAATCTGTTTTTT.

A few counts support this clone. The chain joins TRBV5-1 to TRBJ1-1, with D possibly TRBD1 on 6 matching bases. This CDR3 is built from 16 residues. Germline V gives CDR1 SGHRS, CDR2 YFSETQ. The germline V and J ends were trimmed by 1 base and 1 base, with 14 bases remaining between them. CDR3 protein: CASSLSLLGANTEAFF. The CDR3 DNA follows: TGCGCCAGCAGCTTGTCCCTTCTGGGGGCGAACACTGAAGCTTTCTTT.

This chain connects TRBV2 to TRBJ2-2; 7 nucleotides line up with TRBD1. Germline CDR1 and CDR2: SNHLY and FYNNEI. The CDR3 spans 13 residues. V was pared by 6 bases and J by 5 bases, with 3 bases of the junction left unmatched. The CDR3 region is CASRRQGTGELFF. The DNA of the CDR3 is TGTGCCAGCAGGCGACAGGGTACCGGGGAGCTGTTTTTT.

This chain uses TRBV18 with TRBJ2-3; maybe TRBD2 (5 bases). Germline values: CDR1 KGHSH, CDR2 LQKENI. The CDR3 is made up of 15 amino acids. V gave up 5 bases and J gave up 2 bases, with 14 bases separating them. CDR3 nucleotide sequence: TGTGCCAGCTCAGCCTATGAGGGAGCCACAGATACGCAGTATTTT. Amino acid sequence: CASSAYEGATDTQYF.

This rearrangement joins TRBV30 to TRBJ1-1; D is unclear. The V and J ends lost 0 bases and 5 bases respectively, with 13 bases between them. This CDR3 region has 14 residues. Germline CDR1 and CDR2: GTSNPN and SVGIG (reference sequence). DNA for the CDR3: TGTGCCTGGAGTGTCCCCCCCCGGGTGACTGAAGCTTTCTTT. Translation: CAWSVPPRVTEAFF.

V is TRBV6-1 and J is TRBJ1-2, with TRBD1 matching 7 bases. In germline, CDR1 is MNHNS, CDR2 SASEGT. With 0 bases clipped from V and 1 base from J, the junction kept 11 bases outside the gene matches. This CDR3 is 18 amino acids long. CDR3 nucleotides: TGTGCCAGCAGTGAAGCGAAGATAAGGGGGCGTTATAACTATGGCTACACCTTC. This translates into CASSEAKIRGRYNYGYTF.

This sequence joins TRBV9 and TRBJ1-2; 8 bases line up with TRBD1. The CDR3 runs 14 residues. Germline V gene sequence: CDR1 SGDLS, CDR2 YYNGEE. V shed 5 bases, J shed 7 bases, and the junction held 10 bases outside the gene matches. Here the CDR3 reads CASRAQGVGIGYTF. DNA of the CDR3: TGTGCCAGCAGGGCACAGGGGGTGGGGATTGGCTACACCTTC.

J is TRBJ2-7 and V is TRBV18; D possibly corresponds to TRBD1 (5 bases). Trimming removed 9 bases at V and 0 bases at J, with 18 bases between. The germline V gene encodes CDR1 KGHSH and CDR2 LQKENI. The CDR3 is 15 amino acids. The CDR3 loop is CASSPGRASSYEQYF. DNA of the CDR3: TGTGCCAGTTCCCCTGGCAGGGCGTCCTCCTACGAGCAGTACTTC.

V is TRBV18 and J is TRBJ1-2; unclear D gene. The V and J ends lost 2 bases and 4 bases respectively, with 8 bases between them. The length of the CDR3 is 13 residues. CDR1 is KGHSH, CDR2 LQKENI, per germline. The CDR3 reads CASSPERIYGYTF. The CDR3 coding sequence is TGTGCCAGCTCACCAGAGCGCATCTATGGCTACACCTTC. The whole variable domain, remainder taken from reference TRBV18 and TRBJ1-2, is NAGVMQNPRHLVRRRGQEARLRCSPMKGHSHVYWYRQLPEEGLKFMVYLQKENIIDESGMPKERFSAEFPKEGPSILRIQQVVRGDSAAYFCASSPERIYGYTFGSGTRLTVV.

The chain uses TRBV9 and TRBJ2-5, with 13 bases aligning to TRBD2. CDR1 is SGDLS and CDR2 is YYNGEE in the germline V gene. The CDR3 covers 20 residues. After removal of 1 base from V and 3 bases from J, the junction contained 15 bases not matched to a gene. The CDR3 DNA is TGTGCCAGCAGCGTAAGATGGATTGGGTCGGGGACTAGCGGGGAAGAGACCCAGTACTTC. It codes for CASSVRWIGSGTSGEETQYF.